This T cell receptor (beta chain) was sequenced during a study of beta chain features in type 1 diabetes. The isolated RNA, all of it, was reverse transcribed, so expressed TCRB transcripts were what got sequenced. The repertoire was sequenced with immunoSEQ multiplex PCR; TCRdb's copy has only in-frame clones and lacks some. Of over 500,000 clones listed, about 16% were seen once; the top ten hold around 0.1%. CDR1 and CDR2 (germline): MGHRA, YSYEKL. Losses at the gene ends were 0 bases for V and 8 bases for J; bases not matched to a gene: 7. The CDR3 runs 15 residues. The receptor comes from a man aged 18-30 years in good health. Sequencing was done on a sample of naive CD4+ T cells from blood. The chain joins TRBV4-1 to TRBJ1-2, with TRBD1 identical over 9 bases. Here the CDR3 DNA reads TGCGCCAGCAGCCAAGAACCCCGGGACAGGGCGGGCTACACCTTC. This translates into CASSQEPRDRAGYTF.